This TCR beta chain was sequenced during a study of technical replicates of blood from several donors. This table comes from immunoSEQ multiplex PCR, and its TCRdb copy is limited to in-frame clones, with some not included. Counted here are roughly 60,000 clones, 91% occurring once; the ten biggest clones make up about 3.9%. Germline V gene lookup returns CDR1 SGHRS and CDR2 YFSETQ. The CDR3 length is 16 residues. The V gene lost 3 bases and the J gene lost 5 bases, with 20 bases spanning the gap. The sequenced sample consisted of PBMCs. The V call is TRBV5-1, the J call TRBJ2-5, with D uncertain. The receptor's source is a human donor in good health. Some clones in this sample may be carry-over from other donors' samples. The chain's CDR3 is CASSSATGSLWETQYF. CDR3 nucleotides: TGCGCCAGCAGCTCCGCGACCGGGTCCCTGTGGGAGACCCAGTACTTC.